This T cell receptor (beta chain) was found in a study of Ad26.COV2.S vaccination and SARS-CoV-2 variants. The repertoire was sequenced with immunoSEQ multiplex PCR; TCRdb's copy has only in-frame clones and lacks some. The sample yields some 350,000 clones, approximately 85% seen once. Treatment specified: over 15 received Ad26.COV2.S at low or high dose, single or two shots; a few received placebo; per-sample allocation not given. On day 63 after the first injection, vaccine and placebo recipients gave samples. Between the trimmed V and J ends, which lost 5 bases and 8 bases, there was a span of 15 bases. The CDR3 extends over 13 amino acids. Germline V gene lookup returns CDR1 MNHEY and CDR2 SMNVEV (reference sequence).

The receptor comes from a person between 18 and 59 years old who received the Ad26.COV2.S COVID-19 vaccine or a placebo. The gene calls are TRBV27 and TRBJ1-2; D is uncertain. Sequences were derived from peripheral blood, sampled in a trial of Ad26.COV2.S vaccine versus placebo. The CDR3 nucleotides are TGTGCCAGCAGTACCTCGATAGGGCTGGGCTACACCTTC. Encoded protein: CASSTSIGLGYTF.